These 22 T cell receptor beta chains were all obtained from the same sample, sequenced in a study of CD8 T cells in ankylosing spondylitis. These receptors' antigens are unknown. MiXCR was run by TCRdb on the 5' RACE reads, yielding one entry per CDR3 protein. Here the sample spans some 700,000 distinct CDR3 sequences, around 17% being singletons. Study-level results: About 8 highly homologous variants made up a TCR beta motif, and this motif appeared characteristic of ankylosing spondylitis blood.

The sample comprised blood, either unsorted or a sorted T cell fraction (not recorded which). The receptors here all came from a male donor with ankylosing spondylitis.

This clonotype was seen a few times. V is TRBV4-1 and J is TRBJ1-6; tentative D call: TRBD1 (6 bases). The CDR3 contains 16 residues. The germline V gene encodes CDR1 MGHRA and CDR2 YSYEKL. V was cut by 2 bases and J by 5 bases, with 13 bases left in between. The CDR3 sequence: CASSQPWTDNNSPLHF. The DNA for the CDR3 is TGCGCCAGCAGCCAACCTTGGACAGATAATAATTCACCCCTCCACTTT.

A few counts support this clonotype. This sequence joins TRBV5-1 and TRBJ1-1; the match to TRBD1 covers 7 bases. Unmatched junction bases numbered 8, after V lost 0 bases and J lost 3 bases. Germline CDR1 is SGHRS and CDR2 is YFSETQ. The CDR3 has 16 amino acids. The CDR3 region is CASSLADRAPDTEAFF. The DNA of the CDR3 is TGCGCCAGCAGCTTGGCCGACAGGGCGCCGGACACTGAAGCTTTCTTT.

Many counts were recorded for this clonotype. V is TRBV12-3 or TRBV12-4 and J is TRBJ2-1, with D perhaps TRBD1 or TRBD2 (5 bases each). This CDR3 contains 16 residues. Trimming pared 6 bases from V and 3 bases from J, leaving 18 bases between. The chain's CDR3 is CASRGVKGWDYNEQFF. The CDR3 region has the DNA TGTGCCAGCAGGGGGGTTAAGGGATGGGACTACAATGAGCAGTTCTTC.

This clonotype was seen a handful of times. The rearrangement uses TRBV29-1 and TRBJ2-2; tentatively, D is TRBD1 (6 bases). The CDR3 has 14 amino acids. Germline-derived CDR1 and CDR2 are SQVTM and ANQGSEA. V dropped 5 bases and J dropped 0 bases, with 10 bases sitting between them. Here the CDR3 reads CSVTRTANTGELFF. CDR3 in DNA: TGCAGCGTTACTCGGACAGCGAACACCGGGGAGCTGTTTTTT.

This clonotype was found many times. The rearrangement joins TRBV12-3 or TRBV12-4 to TRBJ1-5, with 7 nucleotides matching TRBD1. The CDR3 runs to 14 residues. Trimming took 3 bases from V and 7 from J; bases not matched to a gene: 6. The CDR3 DNA is TGTGCCAGCAGTTTGCAGGGGGTAGGGCAGCCCCAGCATTTT. Its protein is CASSLQGVGQPQHF.

This clonotype has more than one count but fewer than ten. The chain couples TRBV10-3 to TRBJ1-5, with D hard to call. Germline V lookup: CDR1 ENHRY, CDR2 SYGVKD. The CDR3 is made up of 13 amino acids. The V gene lost 11 bases and the J gene lost 7 bases, with 18 bases spanning the gap. In nucleotides, the CDR3 is TGTGCCGCCCGAGACGGGGTTGGGCAGCCCCAGCATTTT. This sequence encodes CAARDGVGQPQHF.

This clonotype came up a few times. The DNA for the CDR3 is TGCAGCGTTGAAGGCAGGGGTGGCTCCTACAATGAGCAGTTCTTC. Translation gives CSVEGRGGSYNEQFF. This chain links TRBV29-1 with TRBJ2-1; D may be TRBD1 (6 bases). Per germline, CDR1 SQVTM and CDR2 ANQGSEA. V lost 1 base and J 0 bases, leaving 10 bases between the germline ends. The CDR3 sequence is 15 residues long.

The V gene is TRBV5-1, the J gene TRBJ2-1, with 7 positions matching TRBD2. Germline CDR1 reads SGHRS; CDR2 reads YFSETQ. Trimming took 5 bases from V and 3 from J; bases not matched to a gene: 5. This CDR3 contains 14 residues. This CDR3 is CASSVIAGYNEQFF. Written as DNA, the CDR3 is TGCGCCAGCAGTGTGATAGCGGGCTACAATGAGCAGTTCTTC.

V is TRBV20-1 and J is TRBJ1-1; weak D call: TRBD1 (6 bases). The CDR3 sequence is 14 residues long. Between the trimmed V and J ends, which lost 5 bases and 7 bases, there was a span of 20 bases. Germline V gene data show CDR1 as DFQATT and CDR2 as SNEGSKA (reference sequence). The CDR3 is CSAPEGGVGGEAFF. The CDR3 DNA follows: TGCAGTGCTCCCGAAGGGGGAGTTGGGGGTGAAGCTTTCTTT.

The rearrangement uses TRBV7-9 and TRBJ2-3; TRBD1 might be the D (6 bases). The V end lost 5 bases, the J end lost 8 bases, and 23 bases lay between the germline ends. Germline-derived CDR1 and CDR2 are SEHNR and FQNEAQ (reference sequence). The CDR3 runs to 16 residues. DNA of the CDR3: TGTGCCAGCAGCCCGAACAGGGATTTGGGGTCGGGTACGCAGTATTTT. It specifies CASSPNRDLGSGTQYF.

This chain uses TRBV20-1 with TRBJ2-3, with 11 bases aligning to TRBD2. CDR3 length: 15 residues. After removal of 5 bases from V and 0 bases from J, the junction contained 4 bases not matched to a gene. Germline V gene data show CDR1 as DFQATT and CDR2 as SNEGSKA (reference sequence). This CDR3 reads CSALAGGSSTDTQYF. The CDR3 DNA reads as TGCAGTGCTTTAGCGGGGGGGTCTAGCACAGATACGCAGTATTTT.

This clonotype showed up just a few times. The chain has TRBV15 and TRBJ2-7; no firm D call. V shed 1 base and J shed 3 bases, with 13 bases lying between them. Per germline, CDR1 LNHNV and CDR2 YYDKDF (reference sequence). The CDR3 consists of 15 residues. CDR3: CATSRGARGFYEQYF. CDR3 coding DNA: TGTGCCACCAGCAGAGGGGCTAGAGGTTTCTACGAGCAGTACTTC.

The genes are TRBV20-1 and TRBJ1-5; 7 positions agree with TRBD1. There are 15 residues in the CDR3. The V and J ends lost 0 bases and 4 bases, in that order; junction bases with no gene match: 6. Germline V gene data show CDR1 as DFQATT and CDR2 as SNEGSKA (reference sequence). This chain's CDR3 is CSARDLTGPNQPQHF. DNA of the CDR3: TGCAGTGCTAGAGACCTGACAGGGCCAAATCAGCCCCAGCATTTT.

The chain joins TRBV3-1 to TRBJ1-5; 9 bases are shared with TRBD1. Germline V lookup: CDR1 LGHDT, CDR2 YNNKEL (reference sequence). V shed 3 bases and J 5 bases; nucleotides not matched to a gene: 5. There are 15 residues in the CDR3. The CDR3 is CASSQTGGADQPQHF. The CDR3 DNA sequence: TGTGCCAGCAGCCAGACAGGGGGAGCGGATCAGCCCCAGCATTTT.

In its sample, this clonotype was seen once. The chain links TRBV12-3 or TRBV12-4 to TRBJ2-7, with D possibly matching TRBD1 (6 bases). The V end was cut by 6 bases, the J end by 4 bases, with 19 bases between. The CDR3 runs to 15 residues. CDR3 amino acids: CASSPTNTGRYEQYF. The CDR3 region has the DNA TGTGCCAGCAGCCCTACGAATACAGGGCGGTACGAGCAGTACTTC.

This chain connects TRBV20-1 to TRBJ2-1; tentatively, D is TRBD1 or TRBD2 (5 bases each). CDR1 and CDR2 (germline): DFQATT, SNEGSKA (reference sequence). This CDR3 has 11 amino acids. The V end lost 7 bases, the J end lost 9 bases, and 13 bases lay between the germline ends. The CDR3 here is CSGTRGFEQFF. The CDR3 DNA reads as TGCAGTGGCACTAGGGGATTTGAGCAGTTCTTC.

This clonotype was recorded at least ten times. The V call is TRBV5-1, the J call TRBJ2-1, with 10 bases lining up with TRBD2. CDR3 length: 15 amino acids. Germline V CDR1 and CDR2: SGHRS, YFSETQ. The J segment lost 6 bases and the V segment lost 0 bases, leaving 3 bases of the junction unmatched. CDR3 in DNA: TGCGCCAGCAGCTTGGAAGGGACTAGCGTCAATGAGCAGTTCTTC. It specifies CASSLEGTSVNEQFF.

The genes are TRBV20-1 and TRBJ1-2, with a tentative D call TRBD1 (5 bases). This CDR3 is built from 17 residues. The V gene's germline CDR1 is DFQATT and CDR2 SNEGSKA (reference sequence). Trimming left V 0 bases short and J 0 bases short, with 17 bases between. The CDR3, as DNA: TGCAGTGCTAGAGAACGACAGCTAATTCGTACTAACTATGGCTACACCTTC. Translation: CSARERQLIRTNYGYTF.

This clonotype was seen more than once but under ten times. The chain joins TRBV2 to TRBJ2-3; D is unclear. Trimming removed 3 bases from V and 6 bases from J, with 16 bases in between. The CDR3 consists of 15 residues. The germline gives CDR1 SNHLY, CDR2 FYNNEI. CDR3: CASSERRTESDTQYF. The CDR3 bases are TGTGCCAGCAGTGAGAGACGGACGGAAAGTGATACGCAGTATTTT.

To note about this clonotype: One base away lies a much larger clone, so this may be a sequencing read error. CDR3 DNA sequence: TGTGCCAGCAGTTTACCCGGGCAGACCCAGTACTTC. It yields the protein CASSLPGQTQYF. The chain has TRBV12-3 or TRBV12-4 and TRBJ2-5; D is undetermined. Trimming left V 2 bases short and J 6 bases short, with 7 bases between. This CDR3 region has 12 residues.

V gene TRBV7-8 combines with J gene TRBJ2-1; maybe TRBD2 (5 bases). The germline CDR1 and CDR2 sequences are SGHVS and FQNEAQ. Trimming stripped 5 bases from V and 4 bases from J, with 24 bases between. The CDR3 runs to 18 residues. The CDR3 bases are TGTGCCAGCAGCGCCGGGTGGACTGGGGATCTTGAGTACAATGAGCAGTTCTTC. Translation: CASSAGWTGDLEYNEQFF.

The chain employs TRBV5-1 and TRBJ1-4; D is ambiguous. The germline V and J ends were trimmed by 4 bases and 3 bases, with 10 bases remaining between them. CDR1 SGHRS and CDR2 YFSETQ come from the germline V gene. CDR3 length: 14 amino acids. Here the CDR3 DNA reads TGCGCCAGCAGCATGGGCCATTCTAATGAAAAACTGTTTTTT. Translating it yields CASSMGHSNEKLFF.